A selection of T cell receptor beta chains follows, all from one sample in a study of blood T cell repertoires in COVID-19. TCRdb's copy holds only in-frame clones and misses some; the assay was immunoSEQ multiplex PCR. The table shows approximately 230,000 clones, with approximately 90% occurring only once. Sample: peripheral blood. Receptor source: a man aged 18 to 30 with active or convalescent COVID-19. CDR3s include the opening cysteine and the closing phenylalanine or tryptophan. A D gene is named only where the DNA matches it firmly. Only some rows state a clone size, as once, few, many or a class for expanded clones.

TRBV6-5	NA	TRBJ2-5	NA	TGTGCCACTCTCAGGGTTGGGGAGACCCAGTACTTC	CATLRVGETQYF
TRBV7-7	TRBD2	TRBJ2-5	NA	TGTGCCAGCAGCCCTAGGCGGGGGTCTACGGAGACCCAGTACTTC	CASSPRRGSTETQYF
TRBV3-1/TRBV3-2	TRBD2	TRBJ2-5	once	TGTGCCAGCAGCCAACCTCTAGCGGGAGCCCGGCAGACCCAGTACTTC	CASSQPLAGARQTQYF
TRBV5-6	NA	TRBJ1-2	NA	TGTGCCAGCAGCTTGGGCCTACGGGGAGGCTACACCTTC	CASSLGLRGGYTF
TRBV9	NA	TRBJ2-1	NA	TGTGCCAGCAGCGTAGGCCAGCGATCAGATGAGCAGTTCTTC	CASSVGQRSDEQFF
TRBV6-5	TRBD1	TRBJ1-4	NA	TGTGCCAGCAGCTACAGGGGCACGAATGAAAAACTGTTTTTT	CASSYRGTNEKLFF
TRBV7-9	NA	TRBJ2-7	NA	TGTGCCAGCAGCCTCGGACTGGAGCGACACGAGCAGTACTTC	CASSLGLERHEQYF
TRBV27	NA	TRBJ1-3	NA	TGTGCCAGCAGTTTATCGTCAGGGTACGGCGGAAACACCATATATTTT	CASSLSSGYGGNTIYF
TRBV27	NA	TRBJ2-7	NA	TGTGCCAGCAGTTTCTTAGGGGACGAGCAGTACTTC	CASSFLGDEQYF
TRBV28	NA	TRBJ2-7	NA	TGTGCCAGCAGTCCTCGTTTATCTTTCTCCTACGAGCAGTACTTC	CASSPRLSFSYEQYF
TRBV28	TRBD2	TRBJ2-1	few	TGTGCCAGCAGTTCCGCGGGACTAGCGGGAGGCTTCTACAATGAGCAGTTCTTC	CASSSAGLAGGFYNEQFF
TRBV13	TRBD2	TRBJ2-1	once	TGTGCCAGCAGCCGCCCTAGCGGGAGCTCCTACAATGAGCAGTTCTTC	CASSRPSGSSYNEQFF
TRBV7-3	TRBD2	TRBJ2-5	NA	TGTGCCAGCAGCTTGTACGCCAGGGGTAGCGGGGCTCAAGAGACCCAGTACTTC	CASSLYARGSGAQETQYF
TRBV27	NA	TRBJ2-7	NA	TGTGCCAGCAGGAAGGGACATCCGACCTACGAGCAGTACTTC	CASRKGHPTYEQYF
TRBV7-9	NA	TRBJ2-7	NA	TGTGCCAGCAGCTTAGGTTCTCCGTACGAGCAGTACTTC	CASSLGSPYEQYF
TRBV27	NA	TRBJ2-2	NA	TGTGCCAGCAGACTCGGGGGGCTTGCGAACACCGGGGAGCTGTTTTTT	CASRLGGLANTGELFF
TRBV11-2	TRBD2	TRBJ2-2	NA	TGTGCCAGCAGCTCTCCCCCGAAGGCTAGCGGGAGGGTAAGTTTT	CASSSPPKASGRVSF
TRBV23-1	NA	TRBJ2-4	NA	TGCGCCAGCAGTCCGATTTTCCAGGGATCAGAGGAAAACATTCAGTACTTC	CASSPIFQGSEENIQYF
TRBV9	TRBD2	TRBJ2-1	NA	TGTGCCAGCAGCGTAGTCCGCGGGGGGGCGGGTGAGCAGTTCTTC	CASSVVRGGAGEQFF
TRBV4-3	TRBD1	TRBJ1-4	NA	TGCGCCAGCAGCCCCTGGACAGGGGCAAATGAAAAACTGTTTTTT	CASSPWTGANEKLFF
TRBV19	NA	TRBJ2-1	NA	TGTGCCAGTAGTACAGGGGAGGGGCGCGATGAGCAGTTCTTC	CASSTGEGRDEQFF
TRBV6-4	TRBD2	TRBJ2-7	few	TGTGCCAGCAGTGAATCTAGCGGGAGCTCCTACGAGCAGTACTTC	CASSESSGSSYEQYF
TRBV19	NA	TRBJ2-7	NA	TGTGCCAGTAGTATAAGTTGGTCTACTTACGAGCAGTACTTC	CASSISWSTYEQYF
TRBV3-1/TRBV3-2	TRBD1	TRBJ2-2	NA	TGTGCCAGCAGCCAAGAAAAGGACAGGGGAACCGGGGAGCTGTTTTTT	CASSQEKDRGTGELFF
TRBV7-2	NA	TRBJ1-1	few	TGTGCCAGCAGCCATACCGTAACAGGGTCCACTGAAGCTTTCTTT	CASSHTVTGSTEAFF
TRBV28	NA	TRBJ1-2	NA	TGTGCCAGCAGTTTTAGGCGTGGGGGGGCGGATTACTATGGCTACACCTTC	CASSFRRGGADYYGYTF
TRBV18	TRBD1	TRBJ2-7	NA	TGTGCCAGCTCACCTATTGGACAGGCCTACGAGCAGTACTTC	CASSPIGQAYEQYF
TRBV30	NA	TRBJ1-2	NA	TGTGCCTGGGTGGGCGGGTTGAGCTATGGCTACACCTTC	CAWVGGLSYGYTF
TRBV5-1	NA	TRBJ1-4	NA	TGCGCCAGCAGCTTGGACAGGGCCAAACTGTTTTTT	CASSLDRAKLFF
TRBV15	NA	TRBJ1-1	NA	TGTGCCACCAGCAGACCTTTGGGGGGGGCGCGAAACACTGAAGCTTTCTTT	CATSRPLGGARNTEAFF
TRBV2	NA	TRBJ2-7	NA	TGTGCCAGCAGAGCCAGGGAAGGGACCTACGAGCAGTACTTC	CASRAREGTYEQYF
TRBV6-2/TRBV6-3	NA	TRBJ1-2	NA	TGTGCCAGCAGTTCTCAATGGGCCTATGGCTACACCTTC	CASSSQWAYGYTF
TRBV6-1	TRBD1	TRBJ1-5	NA	TGTGCCAGCAGTGAGGTACAGGGGTTTTGGCCCCAGCATTTT	CASSEVQGFWPQHF
TRBV7-6	TRBD2	TRBJ2-7	NA	TGTGCCAGCAGCGGCATAGCGGGAGCGGGGGGCGAGCAGTACTTC	CASSGIAGAGGEQYF
TRBV11-2	NA	TRBJ1-1	NA	TGTGCCAGCAGCTTAGAAATCATGAACACTGAAGCTTTCTTT	CASSLEIMNTEAFF
TRBV29-1	TRBD1	TRBJ1-5	NA	TGCAGCGTTGGAGGGGGCTGGGGTCAGCCCCAGCATTTT	CSVGGGWGQPQHF
TRBV5-1	TRBD2	TRBJ2-1	NA	TGCGCCAGCAGCTTGACGCGGGGGGGCCTTGAGCAGTTCTTC	CASSLTRGGLEQFF
TRBV7-2	NA	TRBJ2-4	NA	TGTGCCAGCAGCTTACTCGGGACACAGCTGCTAGCCAAAAACATTCAGTACTTC	CASSLLGTQLLAKNIQYF
TRBV27	NA	TRBJ1-5	NA	TGTGCCAGCAGCCCCGTTCCAGGTACCCTACATCAGCCCCAGCATTTT	CASSPVPGTLHQPQHF
TRBV25-1	NA	TRBJ1-1	NA	TGTGCCAGCAGTGAATGGGGGGGTAACACTGAAGCTTTCTTT	CASSEWGGNTEAFF
TRBV5-4	NA	TRBJ1-2	NA	TGTGCCAGCAGCCAAGGTTGGGCAGGAGGGGCTGGCTACACCTTC	CASSQGWAGGAGYTF
TRBV7-2	NA	TRBJ1-1	NA	TGTGCCAGCAGCTTAATTGGCGGGGCAGCCGATATGAACACTGAAGCTTTCTTT	CASSLIGGAADMNTEAFF
TRBV24-1	TRBD2	TRBJ2-1	once	TGTGCCACCAGTGATCGTCCGGGACTAGGATTGGGCAATGAGCAGTTCTTC	CATSDRPGLGLGNEQFF
TRBV19	NA	TRBJ1-3	NA	TGTGCCAGTAGTCCAGGTTGGGGCAGTTTCTCTGGAAACACCATATATTTT	CASSPGWGSFSGNTIYF
TRBV7-6	TRBD1	TRBJ1-5	NA	TGTGCCAGCAGCTTGTTGACAGGGAATCAGCCCCAGCATTTT	CASSLLTGNQPQHF
TRBV27	TRBD2	TRBJ2-1	once	TGTGCCAGCAGTTCGGGACTAGCGGAGGATTACAATGAGCAGTTCTTC	CASSSGLAEDYNEQFF
TRBV7-9	NA	TRBJ1-2	NA	TGTGCCAGCAGCCGGGGATCAGCCGGCTATGGCTACACCTTC	CASSRGSAGYGYTF
TRBV19	NA	TRBJ2-1	NA	TGTGCCAGTAGTATATCTCTAACCCTAAATGAGCAGTTCTTC	CASSISLTLNEQFF
TRBV5-1	TRBD1	TRBJ1-1	NA	TGCGCCAGCAGCTTGGCCCCCCAGGGAACAGGGGGCAGGAACACTGAAGCTTTCTTT	CASSLAPQGTGGRNTEAFF
TRBV6-5	NA	TRBJ2-2	NA	TGTGCCAGCAACCAGGCGACATCCACCGGGGAGCTGTTTTTT	CASNQATSTGELFF